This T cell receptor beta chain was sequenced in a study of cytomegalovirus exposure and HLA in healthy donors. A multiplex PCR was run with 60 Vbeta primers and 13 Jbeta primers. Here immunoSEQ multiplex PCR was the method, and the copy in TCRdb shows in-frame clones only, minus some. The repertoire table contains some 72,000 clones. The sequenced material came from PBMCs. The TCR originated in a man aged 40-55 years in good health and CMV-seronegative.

CDR3 sequence (DNA): TGTGCCAGCTCGGCCAATGGACAGGAGGGCACTGAAGCTTTCTTT. It is translated as CASSANGQEGTEAFF. V and J are TRBV18 and TRBJ1-1, with 7 bases identical to TRBD1. Germline V CDR1 and CDR2: KGHSH, LQKENI. This CDR3 comprises 15 residues. The ends lost 6 bases at V and 4 bases at J; junction bases unmatched: 11.